One and the same sample provided the 24 T cell receptor beta chains below, sequenced in a study of blood T cell repertoires in COVID-19. The assay was immunoSEQ multiplex PCR, and TCRdb's table has in-frame clones only and misses some. The sample has some 240,000 clones; about 89% are singletons. Sequenced: peripheral blood. The source is a man in his 60s who had recovered from COVID-19.

This clone came up once. V and J are TRBV2 and TRBJ2-5; TRBD2 aligns across 7 bases. J lost 4 bases, V lost 6 bases, and 8 bases had no gene match. CDR3 length: 14 residues. Germline CDR1 reads SNHLY; CDR2 reads FYNNEI. CDR3 amino acids: CASRGGTAAETQYF. In DNA form, the CDR3 reads TGTGCCAGCAGGGGGGGGACCGCGGCAGAGACCCAGTACTTC. The entire variable domain, with the rest obtained from reference TRBV2 and TRBJ2-5, is as follows: EPEVTQTPSHQVTQMGQEVILRCVPISNHLYFYWYRQILGQKVEFLVSFYNNEISEKSEIFDDQFSVERPDGSNFTLKIRSTKLEDSAMYFCASRGGTAAETQYFGPGTRLLVL.

The gene calls are TRBV6-5 and TRBJ1-2, with a possible D match to TRBD1 (5 bases). The V end lost 1 base, the J end lost 3 bases, and 9 bases lay between the germline ends. Germline values: CDR1 MNHEY, CDR2 SVGAGI. The CDR3 runs 14 residues. The CDR3 DNA sequence: TGTGCCAGCAGTTACTATGCAGGGCACTATGGCTACACCTTC. Protein sequence: CASSYYAGHYGYTF.

The rearrangement links TRBV7-8 to TRBJ2-7, with 7 positions matching TRBD2. V was clipped by 5 bases and J by 0 bases; unmatched bases: 10. Germline assignment: CDR1 SGHVS and CDR2 FQNEAQ. The CDR3 length is 16 residues. The CDR3 loop reads CASSPWVAGASYEQYF. The DNA for the CDR3 is TGTGCCAGCAGCCCATGGGTCGCGGGAGCCTCCTACGAGCAGTACTTC.

V is TRBV18 and J is TRBJ1-2, with D possibly TRBD1 on 5 matching bases. The germline V gene encodes CDR1 KGHSH and CDR2 LQKENI. V was cut by 2 bases and J by 6 bases, with 16 bases left in between. The CDR3 is 15 amino acids. The CDR3 bases are TGTGCCAGCTCACCAATATCGTCAGGGTCGAATGGCTACACCTTC. It translates to CASSPISSGSNGYTF.

The chain links TRBV24-1 to TRBJ1-1, with 8 bases that match TRBD1. This CDR3 has 18 residues. Germline CDR1 and CDR2: KGHDR and SFDVKD. V gave up 4 bases and J gave up 1 base; unmatched junction bases: 13. CDR3 nucleotides: TGTGCCACCAGTGACCCCGATCCCGGACAGGGAAAGAACACTGAAGCTTTCTTT. It codes for CATSDPDPGQGKNTEAFF.

V is TRBV30 and J is TRBJ1-4; 7 bases match TRBD1. CDR1 GTSNPN and CDR2 SVGIG come from the germline V gene (reference sequence). The CDR3 loop spans 18 amino acids. J lost 0 bases, V lost 0 bases, and 10 bases had no gene match. The CDR3 is CAWSVPGQTIATNEKLFF. The CDR3 DNA sequence: TGTGCCTGGAGTGTACCGGGACAGACAATTGCAACTAATGAAAAACTGTTTTTT.

This clone appeared once. The V and J genes are TRBV5-1 and TRBJ1-2; 10 bases match TRBD1. Trimming cost V 0 bases and J 4 bases; bases outside gene matches: 3. The V gene's germline CDR1 is SGHRS and CDR2 YFSETQ. The CDR3 sequence is 15 residues long. This chain's CDR3 is CASSLATGGTYGYTF. The CDR3 nucleotides are TGCGCCAGCAGCTTGGCGACAGGGGGCACCTATGGCTACACCTTC.

The V gene is TRBV19, the J gene TRBJ2-2; 7 positions match TRBD1. Germline V gene sequence: CDR1 LNHDA, CDR2 SQIVND (reference sequence). The CDR3 contains 15 residues. Trimming removed 9 bases from V and 5 bases from J; junction bases left unmatched: 12. The CDR3 sequence: CASGRQGTVTGELFF. The CDR3 nucleotides read TGTGCCAGCGGTAGACAGGGTACGGTGACCGGGGAGCTGTTTTTT.

The rearrangement uses TRBV3-1 (or the pseudogene TRBV3-2) and TRBJ1-2, with D possibly matching TRBD1 (6 bases). The V gene's germline CDR1 is LGHDT and CDR2 YNNKEL (reference sequence). The CDR3 covers 14 residues. Between the trimmed V and J ends, which lost 5 bases and 2 bases, there was a span of 12 bases. The CDR3 sequence: CASSVRGHNYGYTF. The CDR3 DNA reads TGTGCCAGCAGCGTCCGGGGACACAACTATGGCTACACCTTC.

The chain couples TRBV15 to TRBJ1-3; TRBD1 agrees at 8 bases. This CDR3 spans 15 amino acids. Looked up from germline, CDR1 is LNHNV and CDR2 is YYDKDF (reference sequence). The V gene end was trimmed by 4 bases and the J gene end by 0 bases; junction bases not matched to a gene: 2. The CDR3 DNA follows: TGTGCCACCAGCACCGACAGGGGCTCTGGAAACACCATATATTTT. This encodes CATSTDRGSGNTIYF.

The chain carries TRBV6-4 and TRBJ1-2, with D possibly matching TRBD1 (5 bases). Per germline, CDR1 MRHNA and CDR2 SNTAGT. The CDR3 is made up of 13 amino acids. V was cut by 3 bases and J by 5 bases, with 10 bases left in between. The chain's CDR3 is CASSETGIYGYTF. DNA for the CDR3: TGTGCCAGCAGTGAAACAGGAATTTATGGCTACACCTTC.

This clone showed up just a few times. The V and J genes are TRBV5-1 and TRBJ1-5, with 10 bases matching TRBD1. CDR3 length equals 20 residues. The V gene end was trimmed by 1 base and the J gene end by 0 bases; junction bases not matched to a gene: 13. Germline CDR1 reads SGHRS; CDR2 reads YFSETQ. The DNA for the CDR3 is TGCGCCAGCAGCTTGACAGCTCTTGACAGGGGGCGTGATAGCAATCAGCCCCAGCATTTT. Translated: CASSLTALDRGRDSNQPQHF.

The genes are TRBV19 and TRBJ2-5; 12 bases line up with TRBD2. The germline V gene has CDR1 LNHDA and CDR2 SQIVND (reference sequence). The CDR3 extends over 17 amino acids. J was trimmed by 2 bases and V by 8 bases; bases with no gene match: 12. Here the CDR3 DNA reads TGTGCCAGTTCCCGGACTAGCGGGGCTAAATCTCAAGAGACCCAGTACTTC. Translating gives CASSRTSGAKSQETQYF.

V is TRBV2 and J is TRBJ2-2; 9 bases map to TRBD1. The CDR3 sequence is 14 residues long. V was clipped by 6 bases and J by 7 bases; unmatched bases: 6. From germline, CDR1 is SNHLY and CDR2 FYNNEI. The CDR3 reads CASRDRGRDGELFF. The CDR3 bases are TGTGCCAGCAGGGACAGGGGAAGGGACGGGGAGCTGTTTTTT.

The chain links TRBV19 to TRBJ1-1; TRBD1 aligns across 8 bases. The V gene end was trimmed by 9 bases and the J gene end by 1 base; junction bases not matched to a gene: 10. Germline V gene sequence: CDR1 LNHDA, CDR2 SQIVND (reference sequence). The CDR3 loop spans 15 amino acids. DNA for the CDR3: TGTGCCAGCCGAAGGGACAGGCAGTGGAACACTGAAGCTTTCTTT. Its translation is CASRRDRQWNTEAFF.

The chain joins TRBV14 to TRBJ1-4; unclear D gene. With 1 base removed from V and 7 bases from J, the gap between germline ends came to 10 bases. The CDR3 totals 14 residues. CDR1 and CDR2 from the germline V gene are SGHDN and FVKESK. CDR3 nucleotides: TGTGCCAGCAGCCAAGGGGGAGTTGGTGAAAAACTGTTTTTT. It specifies CASSQGGVGEKLFF.

The gene calls are TRBV2 and TRBJ2-1; 10 bases match TRBD2. Germline CDR1 and CDR2: SNHLY and FYNNEI. This CDR3 is built from 17 residues. V shed 8 bases, J shed 6 bases, and the junction held 16 bases outside the gene matches. CDR3 sequence reads: CASGRTATSGNPNEQFF. CDR3 DNA sequence: TGTGCCAGCGGAAGGACGGCAACTAGCGGGAATCCCAATGAGCAGTTCTTC.

The V gene is TRBV4-3, the J gene TRBJ2-7; TRBD1 matches 12 bases. The V gene's germline CDR1 is LGHNA and CDR2 YSLEER. This CDR3 comprises 17 residues. V lost 1 base, J lost 7 bases, and 11 bases stayed unmatched. CDR3: CASSQAQGTGGLWEQYF. In nucleotides, the CDR3 is TGCGCCAGCAGCCAAGCCCAGGGGACAGGGGGCCTATGGGAGCAGTACTTC.

The V gene is TRBV24-1, the J gene TRBJ2-1, with 15 bases matching TRBD2. Germline-derived CDR1 and CDR2 are KGHDR and SFDVKD. CDR3 length: 15 residues. V shed 4 bases, J shed 10 bases, and the junction held 4 bases outside the gene matches. CDR3 nucleotide sequence: TGTGCCACCAGTGACCCCGGGACTAGCGGGAGGGAGCAGTTCTTC. It yields the protein CATSDPGTSGREQFF.

The gene calls are TRBV9 and TRBJ2-2; D possibly corresponds to TRBD1 (5 bases). CDR1 and CDR2 (germline): SGDLS, YYNGEE. The V gene lost 7 bases and the J gene lost 2 bases, with 15 bases spanning the gap. This CDR3 comprises 15 residues. CDR3 bases: TGTGCCAGCCACCCGTCAGGGATAAACACCGGGGAGCTGTTTTTT. Residues: CASHPSGINTGELFF.

The chain recombines TRBV11-3 with TRBJ1-1; D possibly corresponds to TRBD1 (5 bases). V lost 1 base, J lost 2 bases, and 8 bases lay in between. CDR3 length: 14 amino acids. CDR1 and CDR2 from the germline V gene are SGHNT and YENEEA. CDR3 DNA sequence: TGTGCCAGCAGCTTAGCCGGGGGAAACACTGAAGCTTTCTTT. It translates to CASSLAGGNTEAFF.

This chain joins TRBV6-2 or TRBV6-3 and TRBJ2-3; D call uncertain. Per germline, CDR1 MNHEY and CDR2 SVGEGT. Trimming shortened V by 3 bases and J by 4 bases, and 11 bases separated the two germline ends. This CDR3 is 14 amino acids long. The CDR3 spells CASSYGAGSDTQYF. Written as DNA, the CDR3 is TGTGCCAGCAGTTATGGCGCCGGGTCAGATACGCAGTATTTT.

This chain uses TRBV9 with TRBJ2-5; D possibly corresponds to TRBD2 (6 bases). The V end was cut by 10 bases, the J end by 3 bases, with 19 bases between. Germline V gives CDR1 SGDLS, CDR2 YYNGEE. The CDR3 length is 14 residues. The CDR3 region is CACPRREKKETQYF. In DNA form, the CDR3 reads TGTGCCTGTCCAAGGCGGGAAAAAAAAGAGACCCAGTACTTC. The full variable domain, its missing parts supplied by reference TRBV9 and TRBJ2-5, is DSGVTQTPKHLITATGQRVTLRCSPRSGDLSVYWYQQSLDQGLQFLIQYYNGEERAKGNILERFSAQQFPDLHSELNLSSLELGDSALYFCACPRREKKETQYFGPGTRLLVL.

This clone was seen only once. The chain employs TRBV18 and TRBJ1-2, with TRBD1 as a possible D gene (5 bases). Deletions cut 4 bases from V and 6 bases from J, with 21 bases between. Per germline, CDR1 KGHSH and CDR2 LQKENI. This CDR3 region has 16 residues. As DNA, the CDR3 is TGTGCCAGCTCACTAGGGCGGGTCGGGACTGAGGATGGCTACACCTTC. Encoded protein: CASSLGRVGTEDGYTF. The variable domain in full, with the rest retrieved from reference TRBV18 and TRBJ1-2, is NAGVMQNPRHLVRRRGQEARLRCSPMKGHSHVYWYRQLPEEGLKFMVYLQKENIIDESGMPKERFSAEFPKEGPSILRIQQVVRGDSAAYFCASSLGRVGTEDGYTFGSGTRLTVV.